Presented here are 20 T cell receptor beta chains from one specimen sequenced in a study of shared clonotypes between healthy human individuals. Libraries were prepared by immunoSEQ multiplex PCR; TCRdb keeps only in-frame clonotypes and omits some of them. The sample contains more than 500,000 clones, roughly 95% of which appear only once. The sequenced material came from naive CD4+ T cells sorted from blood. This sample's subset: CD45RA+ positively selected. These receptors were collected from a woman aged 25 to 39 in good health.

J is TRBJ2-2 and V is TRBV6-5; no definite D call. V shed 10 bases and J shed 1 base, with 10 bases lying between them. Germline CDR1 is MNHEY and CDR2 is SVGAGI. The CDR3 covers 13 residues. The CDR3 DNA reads TGTGCCACCCGGGCAGAGAACACCGGGGAGCTGTTTTTT. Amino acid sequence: CATRAENTGELFF.

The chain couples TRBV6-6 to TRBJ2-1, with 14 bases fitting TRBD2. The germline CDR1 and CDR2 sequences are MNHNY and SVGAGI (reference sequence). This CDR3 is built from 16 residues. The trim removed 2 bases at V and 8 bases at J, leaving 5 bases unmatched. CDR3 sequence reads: CASSYPGTSGRHEQFF. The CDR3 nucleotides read TGTGCCAGCAGTTACCCCGGGACTAGCGGGAGACATGAGCAGTTCTTC.

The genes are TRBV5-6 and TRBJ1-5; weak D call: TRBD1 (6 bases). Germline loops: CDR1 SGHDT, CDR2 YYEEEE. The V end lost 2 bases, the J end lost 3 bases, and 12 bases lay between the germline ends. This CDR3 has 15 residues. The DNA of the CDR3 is TGTGCCAGCAGCTTTGGGGGGCGAGACAATCAGCCCCAGCATTTT. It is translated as CASSFGGRDNQPQHF.

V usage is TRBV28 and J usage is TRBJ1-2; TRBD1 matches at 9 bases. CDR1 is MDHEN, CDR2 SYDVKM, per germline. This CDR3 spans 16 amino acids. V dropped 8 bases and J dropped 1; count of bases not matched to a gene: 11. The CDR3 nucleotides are TGTGCCAGCGACACAACAGGGGGCATCTATAACTATGGCTACACCTTC. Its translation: CASDTTGGIYNYGYTF.

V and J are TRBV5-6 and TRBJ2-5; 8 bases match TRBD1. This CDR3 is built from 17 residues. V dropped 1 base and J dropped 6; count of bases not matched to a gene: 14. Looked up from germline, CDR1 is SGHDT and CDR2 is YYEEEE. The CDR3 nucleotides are TGTGCCAGCAGCTTGAACAGGGGGTGGAGATCGGGAAAGACCCAGTACTTC. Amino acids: CASSLNRGWRSGKTQYF.

The CDR3 DNA follows: TGCGCCAGCAGCCGGGACTTAGGGGAAAAACTGTTTTTT. Its translation: CASSRDLGEKLFF. The chain links TRBV5-1 to TRBJ1-4; possible D gene TRBD1, 5 bases. CDR1 and CDR2 from the germline V gene are SGHRS and YFSETQ. V lost 4 bases and J lost 8, with 12 bases in between. The length of the CDR3 is 13 residues.

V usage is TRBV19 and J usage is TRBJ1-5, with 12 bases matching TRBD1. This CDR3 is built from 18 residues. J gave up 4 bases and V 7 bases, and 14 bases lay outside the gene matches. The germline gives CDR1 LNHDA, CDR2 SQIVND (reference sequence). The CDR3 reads CASTMGDRGLRGNQPQHF. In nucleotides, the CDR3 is TGTGCCAGTACCATGGGGGACAGGGGGCTTAGGGGTAATCAGCCCCAGCATTTT.

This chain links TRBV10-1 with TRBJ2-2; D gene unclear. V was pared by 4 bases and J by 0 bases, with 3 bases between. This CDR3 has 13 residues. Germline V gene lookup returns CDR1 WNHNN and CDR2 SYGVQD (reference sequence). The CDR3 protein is CASSVTNTGELFF. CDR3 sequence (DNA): TGCGCCAGCAGTGTGACGAACACCGGGGAGCTGTTTTTT.

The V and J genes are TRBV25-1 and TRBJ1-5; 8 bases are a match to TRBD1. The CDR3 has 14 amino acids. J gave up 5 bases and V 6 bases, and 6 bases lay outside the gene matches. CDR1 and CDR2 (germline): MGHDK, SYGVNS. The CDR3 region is CASRARGRDQPQHF. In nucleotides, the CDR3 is TGTGCCAGCAGGGCCAGGGGGCGCGATCAGCCCCAGCATTTT.

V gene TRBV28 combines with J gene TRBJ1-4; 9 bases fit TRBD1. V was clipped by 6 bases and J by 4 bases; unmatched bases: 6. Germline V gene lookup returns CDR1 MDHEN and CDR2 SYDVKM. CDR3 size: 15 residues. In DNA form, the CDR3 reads TGTGCCAGCAGCACAGGGGGCGAAGGTAATGAAAAACTGTTTTTT. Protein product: CASSTGGEGNEKLFF.

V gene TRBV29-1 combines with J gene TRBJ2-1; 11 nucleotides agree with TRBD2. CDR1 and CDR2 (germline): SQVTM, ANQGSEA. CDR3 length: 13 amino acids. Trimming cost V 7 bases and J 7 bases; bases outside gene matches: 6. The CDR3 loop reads CSASGRPGNEQFF. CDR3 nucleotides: TGCAGCGCTAGCGGGAGGCCTGGAAATGAGCAGTTCTTC.

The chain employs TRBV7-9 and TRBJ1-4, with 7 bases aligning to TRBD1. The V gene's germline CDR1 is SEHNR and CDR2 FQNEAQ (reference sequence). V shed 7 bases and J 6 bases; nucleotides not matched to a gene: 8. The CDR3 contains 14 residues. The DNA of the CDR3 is TGTGCCAGCACCCGACAGGGAGAGGATGAAAAACTGTTTTTT. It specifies CASTRQGEDEKLFF.

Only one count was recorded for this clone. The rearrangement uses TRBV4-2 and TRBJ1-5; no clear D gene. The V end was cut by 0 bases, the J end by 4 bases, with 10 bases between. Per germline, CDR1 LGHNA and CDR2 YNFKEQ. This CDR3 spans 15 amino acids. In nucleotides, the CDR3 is TGTGCCAGCAGCCAAGATCGTTGGGGAAATCAGCCCCAGCATTTT. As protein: CASSQDRWGNQPQHF.

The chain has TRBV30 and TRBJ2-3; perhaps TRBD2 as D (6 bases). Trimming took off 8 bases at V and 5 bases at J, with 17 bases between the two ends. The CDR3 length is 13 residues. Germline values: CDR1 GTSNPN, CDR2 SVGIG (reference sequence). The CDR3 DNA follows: TGTGCCCAATGGGGGGTAGATAGAGATACGCAGTATTTT. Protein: CAQWGVDRDTQYF. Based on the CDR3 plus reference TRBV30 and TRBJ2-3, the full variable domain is SQTIHQWPATLVQPVGSPLSLECTVEGTSNPNLYWYRQAAGRGLQLLFYSVGIGQISSEVPQNLSASRPQDRQFILSSKKLLLSDSGFYLCAQWGVDRDTQYFGPGTRLTVL.

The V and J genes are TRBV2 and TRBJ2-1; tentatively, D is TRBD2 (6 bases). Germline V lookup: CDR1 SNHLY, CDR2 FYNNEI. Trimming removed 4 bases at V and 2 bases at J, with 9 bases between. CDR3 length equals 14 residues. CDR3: CASSVAVTYNEQFF. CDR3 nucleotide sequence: TGTGCCAGCAGTGTAGCGGTTACCTACAATGAGCAGTTCTTC. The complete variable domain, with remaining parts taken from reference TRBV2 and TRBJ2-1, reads EPEVTQTPSHQVTQMGQEVILRCVPISNHLYFYWYRQILGQKVEFLVSFYNNEISEKSEIFDDQFSVERPDGSNFTLKIRSTKLEDSAMYFCASSVAVTYNEQFFGPGTRLTVL.

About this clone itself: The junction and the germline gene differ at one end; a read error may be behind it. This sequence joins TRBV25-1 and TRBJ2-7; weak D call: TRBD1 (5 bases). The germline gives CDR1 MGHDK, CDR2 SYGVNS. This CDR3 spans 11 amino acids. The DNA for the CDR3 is TGTGCCAGCAGTGATCTAGGGGCTCCGAACTTC. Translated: CASSDLGAPNF.

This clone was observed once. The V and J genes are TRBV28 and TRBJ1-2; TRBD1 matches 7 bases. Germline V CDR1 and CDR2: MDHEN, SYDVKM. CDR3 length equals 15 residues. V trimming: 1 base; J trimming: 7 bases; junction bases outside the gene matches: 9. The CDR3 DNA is TGTGCCAGCAGTTTATTCCGGGACAGTAAATCTGGCTACACCTTC. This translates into CASSLFRDSKSGYTF.

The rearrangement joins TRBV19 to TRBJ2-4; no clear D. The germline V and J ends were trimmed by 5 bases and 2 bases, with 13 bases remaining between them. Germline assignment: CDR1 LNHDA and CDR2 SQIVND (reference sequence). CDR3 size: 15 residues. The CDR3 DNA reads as TGTGCCAGTAGTGGATCGTGGGGATCCAAAAACATTCAGTACTTC. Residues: CASSGSWGSKNIQYF.

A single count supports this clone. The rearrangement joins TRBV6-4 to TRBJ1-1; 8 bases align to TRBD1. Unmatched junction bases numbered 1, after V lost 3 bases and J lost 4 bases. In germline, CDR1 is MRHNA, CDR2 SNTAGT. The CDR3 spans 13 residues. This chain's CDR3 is CASSDQGATEAFF. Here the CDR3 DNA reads TGTGCCAGCAGTGATCAGGGGGCCACTGAAGCTTTCTTT.

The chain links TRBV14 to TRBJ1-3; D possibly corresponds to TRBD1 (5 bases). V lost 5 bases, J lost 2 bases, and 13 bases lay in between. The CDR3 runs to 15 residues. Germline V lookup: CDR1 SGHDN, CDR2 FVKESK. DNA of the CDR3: TGTGCCAGCAGCTCCTCAAAAGGGGCTGGAAACACCATATATTTT. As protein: CASSSSKGAGNTIYF.